This T cell receptor (beta chain) stems from a study of blood T cell repertoires in COVID-19. Across the whole study: Researchers got acute and convalescent COVID-19 samples from the United States, Italy and Spain.

Source study methods: Amplification of reference gene primers provided the estimated nucleated cell counts. The method was immunoSEQ multiplex PCR; TCRdb's version includes in-frame clones alone and lacks a portion of them. Clonal size and the V and J genes are those of that table, whereas D and trimming came from the DNA. The sample yields over 150,000 clones, about four fifths seen once. Participants came from about two dozen US areas, aged about 18 to 89 years. Grouping used clinical history reported by participants in a survey and questionnaire. Trimming took 3 bases from V and 0 from J, leaving 16 bases between them. This CDR3 is 17 amino acids long. The germline CDR1 and CDR2 sequences are SGHVS and FNYEAQ.

The TCR sequence derives from a woman in her sixties who had recovered from COVID-19. This chain links TRBV7-6 with TRBJ2-3; no firm D call. Sequencing was carried out using PBMCs or T cells enriched from blood (not recorded which). The CDR3 bases are TGTGCCAGCAGCTTGATGGCTGCCCCCAGGAGCACAGATACGCAGTATTTT. Translated, it gives CASSLMAAPRSTDTQYF.